One T cell receptor beta chain is described in this entry. Its cognate antigen is unknown. The data are from a study of shared clonotypes between healthy human individuals. The study, taken as a whole, reports: Expectations were that clonotype sharing among donors would be affected by sequencing depth. Researchers sampled blood only, noting tissue repertoires likely differ.

Per sorted-subset replicate PCR, input was 150 to 250 ng DNA, representing around 30,000 T cell genomes. The repertoire was sequenced with immunoSEQ multiplex PCR; TCRdb's copy has only in-frame clones and lacks some. The sample has fewer than 1.4 million clones; roughly 74% are singletons. Germline CDR1 and CDR2: SGDLS and YYNGEE. V was shortened by 3 bases and J by 10 bases, with 13 bases between the two germline ends. This CDR3 is 12 amino acids long. Splitting the CD4+ cells yielded a CD45RA+ naive subset and a CD45RA-negative memory subset. The V gene is TRBV9, the J gene TRBJ1-1; D is unresolved. The clonotype was recovered from a man aged 18 to 35 in good health. Some clones in this sample may be carry-over from other donors' samples. The sample consisted of memory CD4+ T cells from PBMCs. Subset noted: CD45RA-negative fraction. The CDR3 reads CASSARAEGAFF. The CDR3 DNA is TGTGCCAGCAGCGCTCGGGCTGAGGGAGCTTTCTTT.